This TCR beta chain derives from a study of CD8 T cells in Susac syndrome. Patients having Susac syndrome satisfied recently defined diagnostic criteria for definite or probable disease. Reverse transcription of 0.5 to 1 ug RNA used random hexamers. A multiplex approach, immunoSEQ multiplex PCR, amplified TCR beta CDR3 across 54 Vbeta and 13 Jbeta. TCRdb independently ran MiXCR on the immunoSEQ multiplex PCR reads; one entry per CDR3 protein. The repertoire includes around 110,000 distinct CDR3 sequences, over 95% of them detected once, and about 0.13% sits in the top ten. The CDR3 is made up of 13 amino acids. V lost 0 bases and J lost 7, with 12 bases in between. CDR1 is DFQATT, CDR2 SNEGSKA, per germline (reference sequence).

The V gene is TRBV20-1, the J gene TRBJ1-1; D remains ambiguous. The source of this sequence is a human donor with Susac syndrome. Sequencing input: CD4+ T cells from PBMCs. The CDR3 region has the DNA TGCAGTGCTAGAGATTCGGGCACCCATGAAGCTTTCTTT. Protein sequence: CSARDSGTHEAFF.